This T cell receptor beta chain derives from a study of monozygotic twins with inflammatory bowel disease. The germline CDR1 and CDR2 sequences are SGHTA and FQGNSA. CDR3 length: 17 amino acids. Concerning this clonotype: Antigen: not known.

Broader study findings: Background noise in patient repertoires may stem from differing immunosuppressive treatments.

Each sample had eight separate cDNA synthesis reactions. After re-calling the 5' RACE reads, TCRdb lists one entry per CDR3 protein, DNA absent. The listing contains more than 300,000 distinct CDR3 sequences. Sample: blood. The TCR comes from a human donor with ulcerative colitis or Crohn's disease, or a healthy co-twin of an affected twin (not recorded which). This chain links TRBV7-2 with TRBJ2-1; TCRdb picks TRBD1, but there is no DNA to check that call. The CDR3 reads CASRPLGGTGADLKQFF.